These T cell receptor beta chains were read from a single sample in a study of blood T cell repertoires in COVID-19. Data came from immunoSEQ multiplex PCR; TCRdb stores just in-frame clones and leaves some out. The sample consists of around 500,000 clones, more than 85% of them appearing once. Sequenced material: PBMCs or T cells enriched from blood (not recorded which). Receptors were obtained from a woman aged 55-75 years who had recovered from COVID-19. Both conserved end residues are part of each CDR3. D genes are given only for firm matches. For some rows the clone size is stated as once, few or many, or as a class when expanded; others skip it.

j_gene,len,v_gene,abundance,d_gene,CDR3nt,CDR3aa
TRBJ1-6,15,TRBV3-1/TRBV3-2,-,TRBD1,TGTGCCAGCAGCCATGGACAGGTGGCATATTCACCCCTCCACTTT,CASSHGQVAYSPLHF
TRBJ1-3,16,TRBV11-2,-,-,TGTGCCAGCACCACGCTAAGGGGGGGGAGTGGAAACACCATATATTTT,CASTTLRGGSGNTIYF
TRBJ1-6,16,TRBV5-6,few,TRBD1,TGTGCCAGCAGCTTGCCAGGGGGCGGTAATGGTTCACCCCTCCACTTT,CASSLPGGGNGSPLHF
TRBJ1-5,12,TRBV28,-,-,TGTGCCAGCAGTTTACGAGTTCAGCCCCAGCATTTT,CASSLRVQPQHF
TRBJ1-3,16,TRBV6-6,-,TRBD1,TGTGCCAGCAGTTCCGACAGGGTACTAGCTGGAAACACCATATATTTT,CASSSDRVLAGNTIYF
TRBJ1-1,15,TRBV6-5,once,TRBD1,TGTGCCAGCACCGCCAGACAGGGGGCGAACACTGAAGCTTTCTTT,CASTARQGANTEAFF
TRBJ1-5,14,TRBV24-1,-,TRBD1,TGTGCCACCAGTGATGAAGGGGGCTGGCAGCCCCAGCATTTT,CATSDEGGWQPQHF
TRBJ2-2,15,TRBV5-1,-,-,TGCGCCAGCAGCTTGGCGACAAGCAACACCGGGGAGCTGTTTTTT,CASSLATSNTGELFF
TRBJ1-3,15,TRBV13,-,-,TGTGCCAGCACCCTCGGGGTGGGCTCTGGAAACACCATATATTTT,CASTLGVGSGNTIYF
TRBJ1-1,14,TRBV5-1,-,-,TGCGCCAGCAGCGAAAGACAGAAAAACACTGAAGCTTTCTTT,CASSERQKNTEAFF
TRBJ1-6,15,TRBV7-2,-,-,TGTGCCAGCAGCTTAGCGGTGCGGGGGGATTCACCCCTCCACTTT,CASSLAVRGDSPLHF
TRBJ2-7,14,TRBV5-5,-,-,TGTGCCAGCAGCTTGGCCATGGGCGAGTACGAGCAGTACTTC,CASSLAMGEYEQYF
TRBJ1-1,13,TRBV5-4,-,TRBD1,TGTGCCAGCAGCTTTGGGACAGAGAGTGAAGCTTTCTTT,CASSFGTESEAFF
TRBJ2-6,15,TRBV5-6,-,TRBD1,TGTGCCAGCAGCCTACAGGGGACTGGGGCCAACGTCCTGACTTTC,CASSLQGTGANVLTF
TRBJ1-1,14,TRBV7-2,-,-,TGTGCCAGCAGCTTAGTCGGGGGGCAAACTGAAGCTTTCTTT,CASSLVGGQTEAFF
TRBJ1-6,14,TRBV3-1/TRBV3-2,-,-,TGTGCCAGCACTCATGGCGGGAATAATTCACCCCTCCACTTT,CASTHGGNNSPLHF
TRBJ2-3,16,TRBV5-1,few,-,TGCGCCAGCAGCCCGTGGACGGTCGCGGGTACAGATACGCAGTATTTT,CASSPWTVAGTDTQYF
TRBJ2-6,14,TRBV2,-,-,TGTGCCAGCGAGTTAAGCTCTGGGGCCAACGTCCTGACTTTC,CASELSSGANVLTF
TRBJ2-1,13,TRBV13,-,-,TGTGCCAGCAGCTTAGGCCAGGGCGGTGAGCAGTTCTTC,CASSLGQGGEQFF
TRBJ2-5,13,TRBV7-2,-,-,TGTGCCAGCAGCGGGACTGGCGGTGAGACCCAGTACTTC,CASSGTGGETQYF
TRBJ2-1,11,TRBV5-1,-,-,TGCGCCAGCAGCCCAGGGATCGAGCAGTTCTTC,CASSPGIEQFF
TRBJ2-2,15,TRBV5-1,few,-,TGCGCCAGCAGCTTGCTTGCGGCGAACACCGGGGAGCTGTTTTTT,CASSLLAANTGELFF
TRBJ1-2,16,TRBV7-8,-,-,TGTGCCAGCAGCTACTCAGGGGCCCCAGTCAACTATGGCTACACCTTC,CASSYSGAPVNYGYTF
TRBJ2-2,16,TRBV2,few,-,TGTGCCAGCAGCGACGACCAGGGGCGTGATCCCGGGGAGCTGTTTTTT,CASSDDQGRDPGELFF
TRBJ2-5,14,TRBV19,once,-,TGTGCCAGTAGTTGGTCGCAGGGCGGGAAGACCCAGTACTTC,CASSWSQGGKTQYF
TRBJ2-2,14,TRBV24-1,-,-,TGTGCCACCAGTGATTTAACGAGCACCGGGGAGCTGTTTTTT,CATSDLTSTGELFF
TRBJ2-1,18,TRBV6-1,-,-,TGTGCCAGCAGTGGACCTCCTCAACTAGGACGGCTGGAAAATGAGCAGTTCTTC,CASSGPPQLGRLENEQFF
TRBJ2-7,15,TRBV10-2,once,TRBD2,TGCGCCAGCAGCCCAGGACTAGCGGGACCCTACGAGCAGTACTTC,CASSPGLAGPYEQYF
TRBJ2-7,13,TRBV19,-,TRBD1,TGTGCCAGCTCCGGGACAGCGTCCTACGAGCAGTACTTC,CASSGTASYEQYF
TRBJ1-1,16,TRBV7-9,-,-,TGTGCCAGCAGCTTATGGGCACGGAGGCGGAACACTGAAGCTTTCTTT,CASSLWARRRNTEAFF
TRBJ2-1,15,TRBV9,-,-,TGTGCCAGCAGCGTCGAGGGGGACTCCTACAATGAGCAGTTCTTC,CASSVEGDSYNEQFF
TRBJ2-1,13,TRBV6-2/TRBV6-3,-,-,TGTGCCAGCAGTTACTCGAGGGTATATGAGCAGTTCTTC,CASSYSRVYEQFF
TRBJ2-5,14,TRBV12-5,-,TRBD2,TGTGCTAGTGGATACGTAGGCGGGGGAGAGACCCAGTACTTC,CASGYVGGGETQYF
TRBJ2-1,16,TRBV18,-,-,TGTGCCAGCTCACCATATGGACTCGGTTCGTTGGGGGAGCAGTTCTTC,CASSPYGLGSLGEQFF
TRBJ1-1,12,TRBV12-3/TRBV12-4,-,-,TGTGCCAGCAGCCGACAGGACTTCGGGGCTTTCTTT,CASSRQDFGAFF
TRBJ1-4,12,TRBV18,-,-,TGTGCCAGCTCTCCCGGTAATGAAAAACTGTTTTTT,CASSPGNEKLFF
TRBJ2-1,17,TRBV4-1,-,-,TGCGCCAGCAGCCAAGATGTCAGGGGTGTCGACTACAATGAGCAGTTCTTC,CASSQDVRGVDYNEQFF
TRBJ2-3,15,TRBV2,-,TRBD1,TGTGCCAGCAGGAGGGGGCCGATGAACACAGATACGCAGTATTTT,CASRRGPMNTDTQYF
TRBJ2-5,14,TRBV7-8,-,-,TGTGCCAGCAGCTTAGAGGGGTATGAAGAGACCCAGTACTTC,CASSLEGYEETQYF
TRBJ1-1,16,TRBV5-4,once,-,TGTGCCAGCAGCCCTACAGGGATTTTCGGCTACACTGAAGCTTTCTTT,CASSPTGIFGYTEAFF
TRBJ1-1,14,TRBV30,-,TRBD1,TGTGCCTGGAGTCCCGGGACAGGGAACACTGAAGCTTTCTTT,CAWSPGTGNTEAFF
TRBJ2-1,12,TRBV12-3/TRBV12-4,-,-,TGTGCCAGCGTACTAGGCTACAATGAGCAGTTCTTC,CASVLGYNEQFF
TRBJ2-6,19,TRBV30,-,TRBD2,TGTGCCTGGAGTGCGACGGGGCGGGGGGCCGCTAAGGGGGCCAACGTCCTGACTTTC,CAWSATGRGAAKGANVLTF
TRBJ1-1,14,TRBV11-2,once,-,TGTGCCAGCAGCTTAGGTGGACAATTCACTGAAGCTTTCTTT,CASSLGGQFTEAFF
TRBJ2-5,14,TRBV9,-,TRBD1,TGTGCCAGCAGCCCAGCAGGACAGGGGGAGACCCAGTACTTC,CASSPAGQGETQYF
TRBJ2-3,15,TRBV6-5,-,-,TGTGCCAGCAAGTCGGTGAGGAGACGCACAGATACGCAGTATTTT,CASKSVRRRTDTQYF
TRBJ2-2,16,TRBV19,few,TRBD2,TGTGCCAGTAGTACCCAGCGGGGGTCGAACACCGGGGAGCTGTTTTTT,CASSTQRGSNTGELFF
TRBJ2-7,12,TRBV27,-,-,TGTGCCAGCAGTTTAGAGGAGTACGAGCAGTACTTC,CASSLEEYEQYF
TRBJ1-1,12,TRBV19,-,-,TGTGCCAGTACCCCACAGGAGTCGCGGGGTTTCTTT,CASTPQESRGFF
TRBJ1-2,16,TRBV30,-,TRBD1,TGTGCCTGGAGTGTTTGGGACAGCACCAGTAGAATGGGCTACACCTTC,CAWSVWDSTSRMGYTF
TRBJ2-5,16,TRBV7-6,-,TRBD2,TGTGCCAGCAGCCCCTGGACTAGCGGGGAGCAAGAGACCCAGTACTTC,CASSPWTSGEQETQYF
TRBJ2-3,16,TRBV24-1,-,-,TGTGCCACCAGTGCAGAGGCCGGGGAGGTCACAGATACGCAGTATTTT,CATSAEAGEVTDTQYF
TRBJ2-3,15,TRBV11-3,-,TRBD1,TGTGCCAGCAGCTTAGGGGACAGGGGTCCCGATACGCAGTATTTT,CASSLGDRGPDTQYF
TRBJ2-3,13,TRBV6-5,-,-,TGTGCCAGCAGTCGTTCGGGGACAGATACGCAGTATTTT,CASSRSGTDTQYF
TRBJ1-5,14,TRBV11-3,-,-,TGTGCCAGCAGCTCAGGGGCAGAGGGTCAGCCCCAGCATTTT,CASSSGAEGQPQHF
TRBJ1-4,14,TRBV5-4,-,-,TGTGCCAGCAGCTTGGACCAGGGAGGAGAAAAACTGTTTTTT,CASSLDQGGEKLFF
TRBJ2-3,15,TRBV12-5,-,TRBD2,TGTGCTAGTGGTTTAGGGACTAGTGCGGCAGATACGCAGTATTTT,CASGLGTSAADTQYF
TRBJ1-1,14,TRBV5-1,-,TRBD1,TGCGCCAGCAGCTTGGGACAGGGTTATCTTGAAGCTTTCTTT,CASSLGQGYLEAFF